This T cell receptor beta chain was observed in a study of CXCR3-negative and CXCR3-positive naive CD8 T cells. Via 5' RACE with UMI labels, TRB cDNA libraries were prepared. TCRdb derives one entry per CDR3 protein from the 5' RACE reads, leaving out DNA. The sample holds about 57,000 distinct CDR3 sequences. Looked up from germline, CDR1 is MNHEY and CDR2 is SVGAGI. The CDR3 contains 13 residues. Findings and limits, study-wide: No difference in surface CD5 was seen between naive subsets, and TCR strength was inferred from TRB CDR3 properties.

Details on this clonotype: Its cognate antigen is unknown.

The sample comprised memory CD8+ T cells from blood. The clonotype originates from a human donor in good health. Some clones in this sample may be carry-over from other donors' samples. The chain recombines TRBV6-5 with TRBJ1-2; there is no DNA to check the TCRdb D call of TRBD1. The CDR3 loop is CASTPGLYYGYTF.